A single sample gave rise to the 5 T cell receptor beta chains below, sequenced in a study of cytomegalovirus exposure and HLA in healthy donors. A multiplex PCR was run with 60 Vbeta primers and 13 Jbeta primers. Sequenced by immunoSEQ multiplex PCR; TCRdb stores in-frame clones only, minus some. The profile shows 110,000 or so clones, 70% to 85% of them singletons. Sequencing was carried out using PBMCs. These TCRs come from a man aged 50-60 years in good health and CMV-seropositive.

The V and J genes are TRBV28 and TRBJ2-3; D unclear. V was trimmed by 6 bases and J by 2 bases, leaving 18 bases between them. Germline V CDR1 and CDR2: MDHEN, SYDVKM. The CDR3 covers 16 residues. The CDR3, as DNA: TGTGCCAGCAGCCCCCCAACGGTTGTTTTCACAGATACGCAGTATTTT. Its protein is CASSPPTVVFTDTQYF. Complete variable domain (other parts from reference TRBV28 and TRBJ2-3): DVKVTQSSRYLVKRTGEKVFLECVQDMDHENMFWYRQDPGLGLRLIYFSYDVKMKEKGDIPEGYSVSREKKERFSLILESASTNQTSMYLCASSPPTVVFTDTQYFGPGTRLTVL.

V is TRBV9 and J is TRBJ1-2, with 7 positions matching TRBD1. This CDR3 has 13 residues. Germline V gene data show CDR1 as SGDLS and CDR2 as YYNGEE. Trimming cost V 0 bases and J 4 bases; bases outside gene matches: 0. The CDR3 loop reads CASSVGQGYGYTF. The CDR3 DNA is TGTGCCAGCAGCGTAGGACAGGGCTATGGCTACACCTTC.

Here the CDR3 reads CASSSRGGRDEQYF. CDR3 sequence (DNA): TGTGCCAGCAGCTCGAGGGGGGGGCGCGACGAGCAGTACTTC. The V gene is TRBV5-6, the J gene TRBJ2-7; weak D call: TRBD2 (7 bases). This CDR3 is built from 14 residues. The germline CDR1 and CDR2 sequences are SGHDT and YYEEEE. The V gene lost 3 bases and the J gene lost 5 bases, with 15 bases spanning the gap.

The chain's CDR3 is CASSAQDWNTGELFF. The CDR3 DNA follows: TGTGCCAGCAGTGCTCAGGACTGGAACACCGGGGAGCTGTTTTTT. This chain connects TRBV2 to TRBJ2-2; weak D call: TRBD2 (5 bases). In germline, CDR1 is SNHLY, CDR2 FYNNEI. V was shortened by 4 bases and J by 1 base, with 10 bases between the two germline ends. The CDR3 has 15 residues.

This clone has more than one count but fewer than ten. V is TRBV19 and J is TRBJ1-2; D not certain. Germline values: CDR1 LNHDA, CDR2 SQIVND (reference sequence). Trimming removed 3 bases from V and 8 bases from J, with 13 bases in between. The CDR3 contains 13 residues. The CDR3 DNA is TGTGCCAGTAGTATGAGGCTGGAAGGAGGCTACACCTTC. This codes for CASSMRLEGGYTF. The full variable domain, rest sourced from reference TRBV19 and TRBJ1-2, is DGGITQSPKYLFRKEGQNVTLSCEQNLNHDAMYWYRQDPGQGLRLIYYSQIVNDFQKGDIAEGYSVSREKKESFPLTVTSAQKNPTAFYLCASSMRLEGGYTFGSGTRLTVV.